The 15 T cell receptor beta chains given below trace back to one sample, sequenced in a study of blood T cell repertoires in COVID-19. Measured with immunoSEQ multiplex PCR; TCRdb has only the in-frame clones, and not every one. The sample has roughly 190,000 clones, around 84% seen once. The sequenced material came from PBMCs or T cells enriched from blood (not recorded which). The receptors were sampled from a woman between 25 and 40 years old who had been exposed to COVID-19.

The chain uses TRBV2 and TRBJ1-5; D is perhaps TRBD1 (6 bases). Trimming left V 1 base short and J 6 bases short, with 10 bases between. The germline V gene encodes CDR1 SNHLY and CDR2 FYNNEI. The CDR3 has 14 residues. CDR3 coding DNA: TGTGCCAGCAGTGAAGACAGGGTGCCTCAGCCCCAGCATTTT. Encoded protein: CASSEDRVPQPQHF.

This clone was observed a single time. The V gene is TRBV11-2, the J gene TRBJ1-1, with D possibly matching TRBD1 (6 bases). The V gene lost 4 bases and the J gene lost 4 bases, with 10 bases spanning the gap. The CDR3 has 13 amino acids. From germline, CDR1 is SGHAT and CDR2 FQNNGV. The CDR3 loop reads CASSSRQVTEAFF. The CDR3 DNA follows: TGTGCCAGCAGCTCAAGACAGGTCACTGAAGCTTTCTTT. The variable domain in full, completed from reference TRBV11-2 and TRBJ1-1, reads EAGVAQSPRYKIIEKRQSVAFWCNPISGHATLYWYQQILGQGPKLLIQFQNNGVVDDSQLPKDRFSAERLKGVDSTLKIQPAKLEDSAVYLCASSSRQVTEAFFGQGTRLTVV.

This chain joins TRBV12-3 or TRBV12-4 and TRBJ2-7, with unresolved D. V was shortened by 1 base and J by 5 bases, with 6 bases between the two germline ends. The CDR3 is made up of 12 amino acids. CDR3 nucleotide sequence: TGTGCCAGCAGTTTAGTGGCAAACGAGCAGTACTTC. This gives the protein CASSLVANEQYF.

V usage is TRBV4-1 and J usage is TRBJ1-5; a possible D gene is TRBD1 (6 bases). This CDR3 has 14 residues. CDR1 is MGHRA and CDR2 is YSYEKL in the germline V gene. Trimming took 2 bases from V and 5 from J, leaving 10 bases between them. CDR3 bases: TGCGCCAGCAGCCAACTGGGGGCGGATCAGCCCCAGCATTTT. Amino acid sequence: CASSQLGADQPQHF.

The chain links TRBV3-1 (or the pseudogene TRBV3-2) to TRBJ1-2, with D perhaps matching TRBD1 (5 bases). There are 13 residues in the CDR3. Germline V gene sequence: CDR1 LGHDT, CDR2 YNNKEL (reference sequence). The V and J ends lost 3 bases and 4 bases respectively, with 9 bases between them. This CDR3 reads CASSQGQLYGYTF. For the CDR3, the DNA is TGTGCCAGCAGCCAGGGGCAGCTCTATGGCTACACCTTC.

V usage is TRBV19 and J usage is TRBJ1-2; weak D call: TRBD1 (5 bases). The CDR3 has 15 residues. The germline CDR1 and CDR2 sequences are LNHDA and SQIVND (reference sequence). Trimming pared 4 bases from V and 4 bases from J, leaving 16 bases between. The CDR3 DNA reads TGTGCCAGTAGTACTAACGGCGGGGCTGGCTATGGCTACACCTTC. Translating it yields CASSTNGGAGYGYTF.

V is TRBV7-9 and J is TRBJ1-2; 7 positions agree with TRBD1. Germline V gene sequence: CDR1 SEHNR, CDR2 FQNEAQ (reference sequence). The CDR3 has 15 amino acids. V lost 5 bases and J lost 0; bases outside the gene matches: 6. The CDR3: CASSSRQGPNYGYTF. For the CDR3, the DNA is TGTGCCAGCAGCAGCCGACAGGGCCCTAACTATGGCTACACCTTC.

V and J are TRBV7-9 and TRBJ1-2; tentative D call: TRBD1 (5 bases). Deletions cut 2 bases from V and 6 bases from J, with 22 bases between. This CDR3 region has 17 residues. The germline V gene encodes CDR1 SEHNR and CDR2 FQNEAQ (reference sequence). The CDR3 bases are TGTGCCAGCAGCTTATCGGGCGGGGGGGATAGTCGGAATGGCTACACCTTC. Translation: CASSLSGGGDSRNGYTF.

This chain uses TRBV30 with TRBJ1-1, with D possibly being TRBD1 (5 bases). CDR3 length: 15 amino acids. V dropped 3 bases and J dropped 0 bases, with 14 bases sitting between them. The germline gives CDR1 GTSNPN, CDR2 SVGIG (reference sequence). The CDR3 coding sequence is TGTGCCTGGAGGAACCCGGGACTGGTGAACACTGAAGCTTTCTTT. Translation: CAWRNPGLVNTEAFF.

CDR3 in amino acids: CASSRRPPSGNTIYF. In DNA, the CDR3 is TGTGCCAGTAGTCGGAGACCCCCCTCTGGAAACACCATATATTTT. The rearrangement links TRBV19 to TRBJ1-3; D is unresolved. The CDR3 has 15 residues. The germline V gene encodes CDR1 LNHDA and CDR2 SQIVND (reference sequence). With 5 bases removed from V and 0 bases from J, the gap between germline ends came to 11 bases.

The V call is TRBV2, the J call TRBJ2-2, with TRBD1 matching 7 bases. The CDR3 length is 15 residues. Germline-derived CDR1 and CDR2 are SNHLY and FYNNEI. V trimming: 5 bases; J trimming: 10 bases; junction bases outside the gene matches: 13. The CDR3 nucleotides are TGTGCCAGCAGTAGCGGACAGGCGCAAACAGAGGAGCTGTTTTTT. Encoded protein: CASSSGQAQTEELFF.

The rearrangement joins TRBV7-9 to TRBJ2-1, with 8 bases lining up with TRBD2. Germline CDR1 reads SEHNR; CDR2 reads FQNEAQ (reference sequence). This CDR3 is built from 15 residues. Unmatched junction bases numbered 6, after V lost 1 base and J lost 7 bases. CDR3 in amino acids: CASSLVGGGPNEQFF. CDR3 DNA: TGTGCCAGCAGCTTAGTCGGCGGGGGGCCGAATGAGCAGTTCTTC.

This chain uses TRBV18 with TRBJ1-3, with D possibly matching TRBD1 (5 bases). CDR1 is KGHSH, CDR2 LQKENI, per germline. The CDR3 covers 14 residues. Trimming removed 4 bases from V and 3 bases from J, with 10 bases in between. CDR3 nucleotides: TGTGCCAGCTCACTTGGACACCTTGGAAACACCATATATTTT. Amino acid sequence: CASSLGHLGNTIYF.

The gene calls are TRBV5-4 and TRBJ1-2, with D maybe TRBD1 (5 bases). Germline V gene lookup returns CDR1 SGHNT and CDR2 YYREEE (reference sequence). Between the trimmed V and J ends, which lost 0 bases and 4 bases, there was a span of 13 bases. This CDR3 has 15 residues. The CDR3 region is CASSLVGALAYGYTF. The DNA for the CDR3 is TGTGCCAGCAGCTTGGTAGGGGCGTTGGCCTATGGCTACACCTTC.

This rearrangement joins TRBV29-1 to TRBJ1-2, with TRBD1 identical over 10 bases. Germline-derived CDR1 and CDR2 are SQVTM and ANQGSEA. After removal of 3 bases from V and 4 bases from J, the junction contained 8 bases not matched to a gene. This CDR3 comprises 15 residues. This CDR3 is CSVEGGQGSPYGYTF. Here the CDR3 DNA reads TGCAGCGTTGAGGGGGGACAGGGGTCTCCCTATGGCTACACCTTC.